This record concerns one T cell receptor beta chain sequence. Its antigen is unidentified. This sample was included in a study of T cells in Graves' hyperthyroidism and ophthalmopathy. Findings of the study overall: The model forecast ophthalmopathy, anticipating it by a median around 6.5 months before onset.

Researchers amplified the TCR beta CDR3 regions from RNA transcripts. TCR CDR3 regions were first amplified by RT-PCR with HTBI primers. TCRdb independently ran MiXCR on the multiplex PCR reads; one entry per CDR3 protein. The sample consists of about 540,000 distinct CDR3 sequences, about 43% of them appearing once. The CDR3 has 16 residues. Germline V gene data show CDR1 as SEHNR and CDR2 as FQNEAQ (reference sequence). V lost 5 bases and J lost 5, with 22 bases in between. This chain links TRBV7-9 with TRBJ2-7, with D perhaps TRBD1 (6 bases). Sequencing input: peripheral blood or thyroid tissue (not recorded which). This receptor was obtained from a woman aged 18-30 years with Graves' hyperthyroidism. CDR3 loop: CASSPRLGDRWDEQYF. CDR3 bases: TGTGCCAGCAGCCCCCGGCTGGGCGACAGGTGGGACGAGCAGTACTTC.